The text below deals with one TCR beta chain. Antigen: not known. The data originate from a study of type 1 and type 2 diabetes patients. Whole-study context: T cells were magnetically sorted from PBMCs as CD4+ or CD8+ subsets.

Approximately 10 milliliters of peripheral blood were collected from each participant. Notes on the study in general: Age and gender were not matched between study groups. Some HECs seen only in T1D might also appear in more T2D or control samples.

Deletions cut 4 bases from V and 11 bases from J, with 13 bases between. CDR3 length equals 12 residues. CDR1 is SGDLS and CDR2 is YYNGEE in the germline V gene. The PCR template was genomic DNA. Multiplex PCR with 30 forward and 13 reverse primers amplified the TCR beta CDR3. A single record per CDR3 protein comes from TCRdb applying MiXCR to the multiplex PCR reads. Here the sample spans under 300,000 distinct CDR3 sequences, around 47% being singletons. Sequenced input: peripheral blood mononuclear cells (PBMCs). The TCR originated in a man between 18 and 29 years old with type 2 diabetes. V and J are TRBV9 and TRBJ1-5; tentative D call: TRBD1 (6 bases). The CDR3 sequence is CASSPFGQSQHF. In nucleotides, the CDR3 is TGTGCCAGCAGCCCGTTCGGACAGTCCCAGCATTTT.